The 17 T cell receptor beta chains given below trace back to one sample, sequenced in a study of T cells in localized non-small cell lung cancer. Some clones are missing from TCRdb's copy, which holds only in-frame ones; the method was immunoSEQ multiplex PCR. The table has under 15,000 clones, around 83% seen once. The sequences come from peripheral blood, collected before any cancer treatment. These receptors all come from a male donor aged 60 or over with stage I lung adenocarcinoma.

This clone was observed a single time. V gene TRBV9 combines with J gene TRBJ2-2, with TRBD1 matching 7 bases. The CDR3 totals 12 residues. J was trimmed by 10 bases and V by 4 bases; bases with no gene match: 4. From germline, CDR1 is SGDLS and CDR2 YYNGEE. The CDR3 DNA follows: TGTGCCAGCAGCTTCAGGGGGAAGGAGCTGTTTTTT. It yields the protein CASSFRGKELFF.

The V call is TRBV2, the J call TRBJ2-1, with TRBD2 matching over 10 bases. V was clipped by 2 bases and J by 10 bases; unmatched bases: 14. The CDR3 has 17 residues. The germline gives CDR1 SNHLY, CDR2 FYNNEI. The CDR3 sequence is CASSERGLAQTGGEQFF. As DNA, the CDR3 is TGTGCCAGCAGTGAACGGGGACTAGCGCAAACCGGGGGCGAGCAGTTCTTC. Together with reference TRBV2 and TRBJ2-1, the CDR3 gives the full variable domain: EPEVTQTPSHQVTQMGQEVILRCVPISNHLYFYWYRQILGQKVEFLVSFYNNEISEKSEIFDDQFSVERPDGSNFTLKIRSTKLEDSAMYFCASSERGLAQTGGEQFFGPGTRLTVL.

The chain recombines TRBV30 with TRBJ2-7; the D is unclear. Germline-derived CDR1 and CDR2 are GTSNPN and SVGIG (reference sequence). V dropped 4 bases and J dropped 2 bases, with 12 bases sitting between them. The CDR3 covers 13 residues. The CDR3: CAWTPGFTYEQYF. CDR3 bases: TGTGCCTGGACCCCAGGATTCACCTACGAGCAGTACTTC.

The gene calls are TRBV9 and TRBJ2-3, with TRBD2 matching 7 bases. The CDR3 runs 16 residues. V lost 4 bases and J lost 2; bases outside the gene matches: 10. The V gene's germline CDR1 is SGDLS and CDR2 YYNGEE. The CDR3 nucleotides read TGTGCCAGCAGCCCCGGGGGGACTATTACCACAGATACGCAGTATTTT. It is translated as CASSPGGTITTDTQYF.

This chain joins TRBV5-6 and TRBJ1-6; 8 nucleotides align to TRBD1. The CDR3 sequence is 16 residues long. In germline, CDR1 is SGHDT, CDR2 YYEEEE. J was trimmed by 7 bases and V by 3 bases; bases with no gene match: 9. The CDR3 nucleotides are TGTGCCAGCAGCTCGCTTGACAGGGGTCTCAATTCACCCCTCCACTTT. The encoded protein is CASSSLDRGLNSPLHF.

The chain joins TRBV7-8 to TRBJ2-4; 14 bases align to TRBD2. J was trimmed by 1 base and V by 3 bases; bases with no gene match: 5. The CDR3 has 18 residues. Germline V gives CDR1 SGHVS, CDR2 FQNEAQ. CDR3 sequence reads: CASSFSGLAGAAKNIQYF. Here the CDR3 DNA reads TGTGCCAGCAGCTTTTCGGGACTAGCGGGAGCCGCCAAAAACATTCAGTACTTC. Complete variable domain (other parts from reference TRBV7-8 and TRBJ2-4): GAGVSQSPRYKVAKRGQDVALRCDPISGHVSLFWYQQALGQGPEFLTYFQNEAQLDKSGLPSDRFFAERPEGSVSTLKIQRTQQEDSAVYLCASSFSGLAGAAKNIQYFGAGTRLSVL.

CDR3 protein: CASSLTNGLDRYF. CDR3 DNA: TGTGCCAGCAGCTTAACGAACGGCCTAGATCGGTACTTC. The V gene is TRBV7-3, the J gene TRBJ2-7; D is unresolved. The CDR3 spans 13 residues. V gave up 0 bases and J gave up 12 bases, with 15 bases separating them. Germline V gene data show CDR1 as SGHTA and CDR2 as FQGTGA.

The chain uses TRBV7-9 and TRBJ2-5; D may be TRBD1 or TRBD2 (6 bases each). V was clipped by 1 base and J by 3 bases, with 15 bases between them. The CDR3 has 16 amino acids. Germline values: CDR1 SEHNR, CDR2 FQNEAQ (reference sequence). The CDR3 DNA reads as TGTGCCAGCAGCTTAGGTTTAGGAGGGGGTGAAGAGACCCAGTACTTC. This codes for CASSLGLGGGEETQYF.

The chain carries TRBV29-1 and TRBJ2-1; tentative D call: TRBD2 (6 bases). CDR1 is SQVTM, CDR2 ANQGSEA, per germline. This CDR3 is 13 amino acids long. The ends were cut back, 8 bases at V and 6 bases at J, with 17 bases in the middle. The DNA for the CDR3 is TGCAGCCCTGTAGTGGGAGGCGGCAATGAGCAGTTCTTC. It specifies CSPVVGGGNEQFF.

The V gene is TRBV7-1, the J gene TRBJ1-2; 7 bases fit TRBD1. TRBV7-1 is sorted into the ORF group, with uncertain function. V trimming: 7 bases; J trimming: 7 bases; junction bases outside the gene matches: 12. The CDR3 sequence is 14 residues long. The CDR3 bases are TGTGCCAGCAACGACGGGACAGTATTTTTTGGCTACACCTTC. Translated: CASNDGTVFFGYTF.

CDR3 residues: CASSNRQGDTIYF. The CDR3 DNA follows: TGTGCCAGCAGCAATAGACAGGGTGACACCATATATTTT. The chain recombines TRBV2 with TRBJ1-3, with TRBD1 matching over 7 bases. V lost 6 bases, J lost 8 bases, and 7 bases stayed unmatched. In germline, CDR1 is SNHLY, CDR2 FYNNEI. The CDR3 has 13 amino acids.

The genes are TRBV7-2 and TRBJ1-3; the D is unclear. The germline V gene encodes CDR1 SGHTA and CDR2 FQGNSA. The CDR3 has 16 amino acids. V was shortened by 5 bases and J by 0 bases, with 14 bases between the two germline ends. The CDR3 DNA reads as TGTGCCAGCAGCAACCAACAGTGGATCTCTGGAAACACCATATATTTT. Translated, it gives CASSNQQWISGNTIYF.

The V and J genes are TRBV7-3 and TRBJ2-3, with 8 bases aligning to TRBD2. Trimming took 5 bases from V and 3 from J; bases not matched to a gene: 4. CDR3 size: 14 residues. The germline CDR1 and CDR2 sequences are SGHTA and FQGTGA. The CDR3 loop reads CASSLTSATDTQYF. The DNA for the CDR3 is TGTGCCAGCAGCCTGACTAGCGCAACAGATACGCAGTATTTT.

The rearrangement uses TRBV7-2 and TRBJ1-4; D call uncertain. The CDR3 runs to 16 residues. Germline values: CDR1 SGHTA, CDR2 FQGNSA. Trimming took 2 bases from V and 5 from J, leaving 15 bases between them. The CDR3 region has the DNA TGTGCCAGCAGCTTAAAGCCCGGTCGAAGAAATGAAAAACTGTTTTTT. Translating it yields CASSLKPGRRNEKLFF.

The chain recombines TRBV10-1 with TRBJ2-1; no reliable D call. Trimming took 7 bases from V and 4 from J, leaving 17 bases between them. Germline CDR1 is WNHNN and CDR2 is SYGVQD (reference sequence). The CDR3 is 15 residues long. In nucleotides, the CDR3 is TGCGCCAGCACTGGGTGGGTGGGCTATTACAATGAGCAGTTCTTC. Protein sequence: CASTGWVGYYNEQFF.

The chain links TRBV4-1 to TRBJ2-7, with D maybe TRBD1 (5 bases). CDR3 length equals 15 residues. The germline gives CDR1 MGHRA, CDR2 YSYEKL. V lost 4 bases and J 3 bases, leaving 16 bases between the germline ends. Here the CDR3 reads CASSRTSGQIYEQYF. The CDR3 nucleotides read TGCGCCAGCAGCCGGACGAGTGGACAAATCTACGAGCAGTACTTC.

This clone turned up a few times. The chain is built from TRBV11-2 and TRBJ1-5; a possible D gene is TRBD1 (5 bases). Trimming stripped 2 bases from V and 1 base from J, with 18 bases between. The germline V gene encodes CDR1 SGHAT and CDR2 FQNNGV. The CDR3 loop spans 18 amino acids. The CDR3 spells CASSLMGVLSLSNQPQHF. CDR3 DNA sequence: TGTGCCAGCAGCTTAATGGGGGTCCTTAGTTTGAGCAATCAGCCCCAGCATTTT.